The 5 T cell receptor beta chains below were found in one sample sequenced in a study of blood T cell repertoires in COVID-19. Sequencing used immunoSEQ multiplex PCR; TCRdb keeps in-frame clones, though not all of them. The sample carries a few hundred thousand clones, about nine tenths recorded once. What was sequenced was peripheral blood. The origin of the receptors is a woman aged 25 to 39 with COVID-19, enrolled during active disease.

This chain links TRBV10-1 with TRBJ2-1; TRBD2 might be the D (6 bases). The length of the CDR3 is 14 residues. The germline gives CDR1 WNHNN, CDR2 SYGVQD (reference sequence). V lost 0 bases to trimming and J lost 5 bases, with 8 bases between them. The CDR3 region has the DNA TGCGCCAGCAGTGAGTCGGGCGGGGACAATGAGCAGTTCTTC. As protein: CASSESGGDNEQFF.

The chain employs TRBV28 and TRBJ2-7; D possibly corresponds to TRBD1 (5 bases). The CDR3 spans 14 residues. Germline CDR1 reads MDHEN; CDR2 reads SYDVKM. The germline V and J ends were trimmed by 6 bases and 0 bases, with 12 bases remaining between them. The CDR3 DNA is TGTGCCAGCAGAACCAGGGTTGACTCCTACGAGCAGTACTTC. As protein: CASRTRVDSYEQYF. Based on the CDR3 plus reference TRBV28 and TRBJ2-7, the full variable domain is DVKVTQSSRYLVKRTGEKVFLECVQDMDHENMFWYRQDPGLGLRLIYFSYDVKMKEKGDIPEGYSVSREKKERFSLILESASTNQTSMYLCASRTRVDSYEQYFGPGTRLTVT.

The CDR3 loop reads CASSFGLAGNTGELFF. CDR3 nucleotides: TGTGCCAGCAGTTTTGGGTTAGCGGGGAACACCGGGGAGCTGTTTTTT. The rearrangement uses TRBV7-2 and TRBJ2-2; 7 bases are shared with TRBD2. Losses at the gene ends were 6 bases for V and 1 base for J; bases not matched to a gene: 8. The CDR3 has 16 amino acids. CDR1 is SGHTA, CDR2 FQGNSA, per germline. The full variable domain, completed using reference TRBV7-2 and TRBJ2-2, is GAGVSQSPSNKVTEKGKDVELRCDPISGHTALYWYRQSLGQGLEFLIYFQGNSAPDKSGLPSDRFSAERTGGSVSTLTIQRTQQEDSAVYLCASSFGLAGNTGELFFGEGSRLTVL.

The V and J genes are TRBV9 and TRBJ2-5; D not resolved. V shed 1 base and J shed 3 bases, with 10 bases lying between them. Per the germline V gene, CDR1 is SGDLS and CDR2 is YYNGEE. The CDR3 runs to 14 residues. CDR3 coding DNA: TGTGCCAGCAGCGTACTCGCAACTGAAGAGACCCAGTACTTC. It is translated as CASSVLATEETQYF.

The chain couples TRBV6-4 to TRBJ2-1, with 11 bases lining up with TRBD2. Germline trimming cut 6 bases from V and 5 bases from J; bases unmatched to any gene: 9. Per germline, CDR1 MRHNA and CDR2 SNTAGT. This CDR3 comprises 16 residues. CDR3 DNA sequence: TGTGCCAGCAGACATGTAGCGGGAGGGCCAGACAATGAGCAGTTCTTC. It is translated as CASRHVAGGPDNEQFF.